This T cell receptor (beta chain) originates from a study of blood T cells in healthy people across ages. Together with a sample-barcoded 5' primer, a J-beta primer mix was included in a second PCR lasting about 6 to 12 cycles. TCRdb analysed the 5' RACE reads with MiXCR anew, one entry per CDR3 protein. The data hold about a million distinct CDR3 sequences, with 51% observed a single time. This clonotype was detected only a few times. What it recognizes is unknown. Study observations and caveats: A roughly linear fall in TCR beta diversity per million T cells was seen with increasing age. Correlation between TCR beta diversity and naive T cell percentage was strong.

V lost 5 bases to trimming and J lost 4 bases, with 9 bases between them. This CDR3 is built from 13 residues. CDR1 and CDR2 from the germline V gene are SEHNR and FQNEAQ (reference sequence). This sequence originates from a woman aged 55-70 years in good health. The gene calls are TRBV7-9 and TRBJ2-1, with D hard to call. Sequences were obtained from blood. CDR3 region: CASSPDNYNEQFF. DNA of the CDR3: TGTGCCAGCAGCCCCGACAATTACAATGAGCAGTTCTTC.